The 30 T cell receptor beta chains given below trace back to one sample, sequenced in a study of blood T cell repertoires in COVID-19. Repertoires were generated with immunoSEQ multiplex PCR, while TCRdb's copy carries only in-frame clones and drops some. Here the sample spans under 400,000 clones, roughly 88% being singletons. Sequencing was carried out using peripheral blood. All receptors come from a woman aged 25 to 39 with COVID-19, enrolled during active disease.

The chain employs TRBV6-5 and TRBJ1-6, with TRBD1 matching 9 bases. The CDR3 is 15 residues long. The germline gives CDR1 MNHEY, CDR2 SVGAGI. V lost 5 bases to trimming and J lost 10 bases; unmatched junction nucleotides: 9. CDR3 sequence reads: CASSQTGGRDSPLHF. DNA for the CDR3: TGTGCCAGCAGTCAAACAGGGGGCAGGGACTCACCCCTCCACTTT.

The chain uses TRBV24-1 and TRBJ1-2; TRBD1 aligns across 8 bases. The CDR3 covers 17 residues. Losses at the gene ends were 5 bases for V and 4 bases for J; bases not matched to a gene: 14. CDR1 is KGHDR, CDR2 SFDVKD, per germline. The CDR3 DNA reads TGTGCCACCAGTGCCACAGGGACAGGCCAACTCCCCTATGGCTACACCTTC. Its translation is CATSATGTGQLPYGYTF.

This sequence joins TRBV11-2 and TRBJ2-2; TRBD2 agrees at 7 bases. CDR1 is SGHAT and CDR2 is FQNNGV in the germline V gene. V shed 1 base, J shed 5 bases, and the junction held 4 bases outside the gene matches. This CDR3 has 15 residues. The CDR3 spells CASSLAPLATGELFF. The CDR3 DNA follows: TGTGCCAGCAGCTTAGCCCCACTAGCGACCGGGGAGCTGTTTTTT.

V is TRBV5-8 and J is TRBJ1-5; perhaps TRBD1 as D (5 bases). Germline loops: CDR1 SGHTS, CDR2 YDEGEE. CDR3 length equals 14 residues. V was shortened by 4 bases and J by 4 bases, with 12 bases between the two germline ends. CDR3 in DNA: TGTGCCAGCAGCCCTCAGGGTTTTAATCAGCCCCAGCATTTT. It encodes CASSPQGFNQPQHF. The complete variable domain, with remaining parts taken from reference TRBV5-8 and TRBJ1-5, reads EAGVTQSPTHLIKTRGQQATLRCSPISGHTSVYWYQQALGLGLQFLLWYDEGEERNRGNFPPRFSGRQFPNYSSELNVNALELEDSALYLCASSPQGFNQPQHFGDGTRLSIL.

The chain is built from TRBV6-4 and TRBJ2-7; D unclear. The V and J ends lost 6 bases and 1 base respectively, with 22 bases between them. The germline V gene encodes CDR1 MRHNA and CDR2 SNTAGT. This CDR3 is 17 amino acids long. This CDR3 is CASSNGGKELHSYEQYF. CDR3 DNA sequence: TGTGCCAGCAGCAACGGCGGTAAAGAACTTCATTCCTACGAGCAGTACTTC.

The gene calls are TRBV7-8 and TRBJ2-7; D ambiguous. This CDR3 has 13 residues. V lost 6 bases, J lost 3 bases, and 12 bases lay in between. In germline, CDR1 is SGHVS, CDR2 FQNEAQ. The CDR3 sequence: CASSTSPLYEQYV. The DNA for the CDR3 is TGTGCCAGCAGTACCAGTCCCCTCTACGAGCAGTACGTC.

The chain carries TRBV9 and TRBJ2-3, with a weak D call TRBD1 (7 bases). The germline CDR1 and CDR2 sequences are SGDLS and YYNGEE. This CDR3 contains 16 residues. Trimming removed 4 bases at V and 0 bases at J, with 15 bases between. The CDR3 sequence: CASSPRGAFSTDTQYF. CDR3 coding DNA: TGTGCCAGCAGCCCCAGGGGGGCATTTAGCACAGATACGCAGTATTTT.

The CDR3 DNA reads TGTGCCAGCAGCCTCACAGGGGGACGCCCAGATACGCAGTATTTT. It yields the protein CASSLTGGRPDTQYF. V gene TRBV7-3 combines with J gene TRBJ2-3; 8 nucleotides agree with TRBD1. V lost 5 bases, J lost 4 bases, and 8 bases stayed unmatched. The CDR3 contains 15 residues. The germline V gene has CDR1 SGHTA and CDR2 FQGTGA. Filled out from reference TRBV7-3 and TRBJ2-3, the complete variable domain reads GAGVSQTPSNKVTEKGKYVELRCDPISGHTALYWYRQSLGQGPEFLIYFQGTGAADDSGLPNDRFFAVRPEGSVSTLKIQRTERGDSAVYLCASSLTGGRPDTQYFGPGTRLTVL.

The chain has TRBV6-5 and TRBJ2-1, with 7 bases lining up with TRBD1. Losses at the gene ends were 6 bases for V and 8 bases for J; bases not matched to a gene: 7. The CDR3 spans 13 residues. Per germline, CDR1 MNHEY and CDR2 SVGAGI. For the CDR3, the DNA is TGTGCCAGCAGCGCACAGGGGTCCTATGAGCAGTTCTTC. It encodes CASSAQGSYEQFF.

With respect to this clone: An end of the junction differs from the germline gene, which may be a read error. The chain carries TRBV19 and TRBJ1-2, with 10 bases fitting TRBD1. The CDR3 runs 14 residues. Germline values: CDR1 LNHDA, CDR2 SQIVND (reference sequence). This CDR3 reads CASSVDRGRAGYTF. The CDR3 DNA reads TGTGCCAGTAGTGTAGACAGGGGGCGTGCTGGCTACACCTTC.

The chain recombines TRBV5-1 with TRBJ1-1, with D hard to call. Trimming stripped 1 base from V and 1 base from J, with 5 bases between. Per the germline V gene, CDR1 is SGHRS and CDR2 is YFSETQ. CDR3 length: 13 amino acids. The CDR3 nucleotides read TGCGCCAGCAGCTTGCTCTCGAACACTGAAGCTTTCTTT. Translation: CASSLLSNTEAFF.

The V call is TRBV29-1, the J call TRBJ2-1; D call uncertain. Germline-derived CDR1 and CDR2 are SQVTM and ANQGSEA. V lost 6 bases to trimming and J lost 9 bases, with 24 bases between them. The CDR3 loop spans 15 amino acids. The CDR3 here is CSVTSRSLTVGEQFF. CDR3 sequence (DNA): TGCAGCGTCACCTCTAGGTCTCTCACCGTCGGTGAGCAGTTCTTC.

The chain employs TRBV4-3 and TRBJ2-3; 9 positions agree with TRBD2. The CDR3 sequence is 17 residues long. Germline assignment: CDR1 LGHNA and CDR2 YSLEER. V was pared by 0 bases and J by 5 bases, with 9 bases of the junction left unmatched. The CDR3 region is CASSQDRAGGPLDTQYF. In DNA form, the CDR3 reads TGCGCCAGCAGCCAAGATCGGGCGGGGGGGCCCTTAGATACGCAGTATTTT.

V is TRBV28 and J is TRBJ2-3, with 10 bases aligning to TRBD2. With 7 bases clipped from V and 4 bases from J, the junction kept 11 bases outside the gene matches. The CDR3 is 16 amino acids. The germline V gene has CDR1 MDHEN and CDR2 SYDVKM. The CDR3 DNA sequence: TGTGCCAGCACCTTGGGACTAGCGAGGTCGTCAGATACGCAGTATTTT. Protein product: CASTLGLARSSDTQYF.

This chain joins TRBV2 and TRBJ1-6; no definite D call. Per the germline V gene, CDR1 is SNHLY and CDR2 is FYNNEI. CDR3 length: 14 amino acids. Trimming removed 4 bases at V and 9 bases at J, with 13 bases between. In nucleotides, the CDR3 is TGTGCCAGCAGTGTTGAGGGAGGGAGTTCACCCCTCCACTTT. It codes for CASSVEGGSSPLHF.

CDR3 residues: CASSWDSPNGAFF. The CDR3 nucleotides read TGTGCCAGCAGCTGGGACAGCCCCAACGGAGCTTTCTTT. J is TRBJ1-1 and V is TRBV3-1 (or the pseudogene TRBV3-2), with TRBD1 matching 7 bases. CDR3 length: 13 amino acids. The germline V gene encodes CDR1 LGHDT and CDR2 YNNKEL (reference sequence). V dropped 5 bases and J dropped 10; count of bases not matched to a gene: 10.

J is TRBJ2-1 and V is TRBV5-1, with TRBD2 matching over 7 bases. Trimming removed 1 base from V and 2 bases from J; junction bases left unmatched: 3. The CDR3 totals 15 residues. The germline CDR1 and CDR2 sequences are SGHRS and YFSETQ. This CDR3 reads CASSLKRGTYNEQFF. The CDR3 bases are TGCGCCAGCAGCTTGAAGCGGGGAACCTACAATGAGCAGTTCTTC.

The CDR3 DNA reads as TGTGCCAGCAGCCTTTTGTTAGGAGATGATGGCTACACCTTC. As protein: CASSLLLGDDGYTF. The chain couples TRBV7-9 to TRBJ1-2; D not certain. V lost 5 bases to trimming and J lost 6 bases, with 16 bases between them. This CDR3 has 14 residues. Germline loops: CDR1 SEHNR, CDR2 FQNEAQ (reference sequence).

V and J are TRBV10-3 and TRBJ1-2, with a possible D match to TRBD1 (6 bases). Germline loops: CDR1 ENHRY, CDR2 SYGVKD. The germline V and J ends were trimmed by 3 bases and 6 bases, with 8 bases remaining between them. This CDR3 spans 12 amino acids. The CDR3 sequence: CAISEAGDGYTF. The CDR3 DNA sequence: TGTGCCATCAGTGAAGCAGGGGATGGCTACACCTTC.

The chain combines TRBV7-8 with TRBJ2-2, with a weak D call TRBD2 (7 bases). This CDR3 comprises 15 residues. V was shortened by 0 bases and J by 8 bases, with 13 bases between the two germline ends. Per germline, CDR1 SGHVS and CDR2 FQNEAQ. CDR3 loop: CASSLAGGPRGELFF. The CDR3 coding sequence is TGTGCCAGCAGCTTAGCGGGGGGGCCTAGAGGGGAGCTGTTTTTT. Using reference TRBV7-8 and TRBJ2-2 for the parts outside the CDR3, the full variable domain is GAGVSQSPRYKVAKRGQDVALRCDPISGHVSLFWYQQALGQGPEFLTYFQNEAQLDKSGLPSDRFFAERPEGSVSTLKIQRTQQEDSAVYLCASSLAGGPRGELFFGEGSRLTVL.

J is TRBJ2-3 and V is TRBV19; 11 bases match TRBD2. V lost 5 bases and J lost 5; bases outside the gene matches: 6. CDR1 LNHDA and CDR2 SQIVND come from the germline V gene (reference sequence). CDR3 length: 15 amino acids. CDR3 sequence (DNA): TGTGCCAGTAGTCCCTCCGGGACTAGCGGAGATACGCAGTATTTT. Its protein product is CASSPSGTSGDTQYF. Full variable domain (remainder filled in from reference TRBV19 and TRBJ2-3): DGGITQSPKYLFRKEGQNVTLSCEQNLNHDAMYWYRQDPGQGLRLIYYSQIVNDFQKGDIAEGYSVSREKKESFPLTVTSAQKNPTAFYLCASSPSGTSGDTQYFGPGTRLTVL.

The rearrangement links TRBV19 to TRBJ1-5, with 10 bases fitting TRBD1. Per germline, CDR1 LNHDA and CDR2 SQIVND (reference sequence). The CDR3 is 16 residues long. Trimming removed 4 bases from V and 3 bases from J; junction bases left unmatched: 6. CDR3 residues: CASSRWDRGANQPQHF. DNA for the CDR3: TGTGCCAGTAGTAGATGGGACAGGGGAGCCAATCAGCCCCAGCATTTT.

V is TRBV7-6 and J is TRBJ1-6, with D perhaps matching TRBD1 (6 bases). Germline loops: CDR1 SGHVS, CDR2 FNYEAQ. This CDR3 spans 16 amino acids. Trimming shortened V by 10 bases and J by 0 bases, and 16 bases separated the two germline ends. This CDR3 reads CATRAGGPSYNSPLHF. The DNA of the CDR3 is TGTGCCACCAGGGCGGGGGGGCCCTCCTATAATTCACCCCTCCACTTT.

The chain recombines TRBV5-4 with TRBJ1-2, with 10 bases lining up with TRBD1. This CDR3 is 15 amino acids long. With V trimmed by 4 bases and J by 3 bases, 6 bases remained unmatched. Germline V gives CDR1 SGHNT, CDR2 YYREEE (reference sequence). CDR3 region: CASSKPGQGYYGYTF. The CDR3 nucleotides are TGTGCCAGCAGCAAGCCGGGACAGGGGTACTATGGCTACACCTTC.

This sequence joins TRBV6-5 and TRBJ2-1; 10 bases match TRBD2. Germline CDR1 is MNHEY and CDR2 is SVGAGI. The length of the CDR3 is 15 residues. V lost 2 bases to trimming and J lost 8 bases; unmatched junction nucleotides: 6. The CDR3 sequence: CASSYALAGAYEQFF. CDR3 nucleotide sequence: TGTGCCAGCAGTTACGCTCTAGCGGGGGCATATGAGCAGTTCTTC.

The CDR3 DNA reads TGTGCCACCAGTGCGGGGGGTAACGCCGGGGAGCTGTTTTTT. Protein product: CATSAGGNAGELFF. The gene calls are TRBV24-1 and TRBJ2-2; 7 bases match TRBD2. Germline V gene sequence: CDR1 KGHDR, CDR2 SFDVKD. CDR3 length equals 14 residues. The V and J ends lost 5 bases and 6 bases, in that order; junction bases with no gene match: 5.

This chain uses TRBV18 with TRBJ1-1; D gene uncertain. V lost 1 base to trimming and J lost 1 base, with 4 bases between them. CDR1 KGHSH and CDR2 LQKENI come from the germline V gene. The CDR3 has 13 residues. In DNA, the CDR3 is TGTGCCAGCTCACCACAGCCGAACACTGAAGCTTTCTTT. Amino acids: CASSPQPNTEAFF.

V gene TRBV6-5 combines with J gene TRBJ2-1, with 11 bases lining up with TRBD2. The germline CDR1 and CDR2 sequences are MNHEY and SVGAGI. Unmatched junction bases numbered 6, after V lost 1 base and J lost 7 bases. This CDR3 comprises 16 residues. The CDR3 here is CASSYYSGGAGNEQFF. CDR3 in DNA: TGTGCCAGCAGTTACTATAGCGGGGGGGCCGGGAATGAGCAGTTCTTC.

The chain is built from TRBV5-1 and TRBJ2-1; 7 positions agree with TRBD1. J lost 4 bases, V lost 2 bases, and 6 bases had no gene match. The CDR3 is 15 residues long. Germline V gene lookup returns CDR1 SGHRS and CDR2 YFSETQ. The CDR3 sequence is CASSFTGAAYNEQFF. The CDR3 coding sequence is TGCGCCAGCAGCTTTACAGGGGCCGCATACAATGAGCAGTTCTTC.

The chain has TRBV6-4 and TRBJ1-6; D may be TRBD1 (6 bases). V lost 2 bases and J lost 5, with 7 bases in between. Germline loops: CDR1 MRHNA, CDR2 SNTAGT. The CDR3 is 14 residues long. The chain's CDR3 is CASSDGQHNSPLHF. The CDR3, as DNA: TGTGCCAGCAGTGACGGACAGCATAATTCACCCCTCCACTTT.